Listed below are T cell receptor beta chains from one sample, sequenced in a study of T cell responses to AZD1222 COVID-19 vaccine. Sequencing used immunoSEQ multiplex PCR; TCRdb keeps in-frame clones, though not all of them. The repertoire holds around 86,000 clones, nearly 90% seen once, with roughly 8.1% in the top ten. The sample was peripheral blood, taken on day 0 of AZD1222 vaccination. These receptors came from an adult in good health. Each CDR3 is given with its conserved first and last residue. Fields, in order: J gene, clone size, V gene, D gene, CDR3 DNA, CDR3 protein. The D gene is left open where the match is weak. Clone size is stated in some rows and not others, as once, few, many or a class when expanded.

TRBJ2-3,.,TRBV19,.,TGTGCCAGTAGTAAAGGCCGGGGGACGGGGTCTCGCACAGATACGCAGTATTTT,CASSKGRGTGSRTDTQYF
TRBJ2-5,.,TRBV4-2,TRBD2,TGTGCCAGCAGCCAGACCGCAACCCGGCTAGCGGGGGGTGGGGGAGAGACCCAGTACTTC,CASSQTATRLAGGGGETQYF
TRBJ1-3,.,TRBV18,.,TGTGCCAGCTCACGCGGGGATTCTGGAAACACCATATATTTT,CASSRGDSGNTIYF
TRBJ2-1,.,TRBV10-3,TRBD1,TGTGCCATCAGTGTACCGGGACAGGACAATGAGCAGTTCTTC,CAISVPGQDNEQFF
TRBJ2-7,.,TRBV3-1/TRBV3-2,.,TGTGCCAGCAGCGTGTCCGTCTACGAGCAGTACTTC,CASSVSVYEQYF
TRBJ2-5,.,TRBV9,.,TGTGCCAGCAGCGTAGGAAACGGCGCAAGCCAAGAGACCCAGTACTTC,CASSVGNGASQETQYF
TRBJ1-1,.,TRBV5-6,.,TGTGCCAGCAGCTTGGGCCAGCAAGCTTTCTTT,CASSLGQQAFF
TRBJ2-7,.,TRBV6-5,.,TGTGCCAGCAGTCCCCGCTCCTACGAGCAGTACTTC,CASSPRSYEQYF
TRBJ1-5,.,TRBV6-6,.,TGTGCCAGCAGTCGGAATGGGGTCTACGATAGCAATCAGCCCCAGCATTTT,CASSRNGVYDSNQPQHF
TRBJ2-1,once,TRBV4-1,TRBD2,TGCGCCAGCAGCCAATCACTAGCGGGGGGGCTCAATGAGCAGTTCTTC,CASSQSLAGGLNEQFF
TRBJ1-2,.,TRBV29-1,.,TGCAGCGTTGTACAGGGCGGCGGCTACACCTTC,CSVVQGGGYTF
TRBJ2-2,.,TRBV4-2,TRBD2,TGTGCCAGCAGCCAAGATAGGGGACTAACTGAAACCGGGGAGCTGTTTTTT,CASSQDRGLTETGELFF
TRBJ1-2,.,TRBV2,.,TGTGCAGAGGGGCAGGGCAACTATGGCTACACCTTC,CAEGQGNYGYTF
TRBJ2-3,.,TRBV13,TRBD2,TGTGCCAGCAGCCCCCGGACTAGCAGCAGCACAGATACGCAGTATTTT,CASSPRTSSSTDTQYF
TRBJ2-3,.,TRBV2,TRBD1,TGTGCCAGCTCTCTAAGGCGGGACAGGGGCACAGATACGCAGTATTTT,CASSLRRDRGTDTQYF
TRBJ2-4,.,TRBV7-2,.,TGTGCCAGCAGCTCCCCCAATATAGCCAAAAACATTCAGTACTTC,CASSSPNIAKNIQYF
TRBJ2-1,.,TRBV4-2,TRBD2,TGTGCCAGCAGCCGGTTAGCGGGCTACAATGAGCAGTTCTTC,CASSRLAGYNEQFF
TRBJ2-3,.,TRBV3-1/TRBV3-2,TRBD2,TGTGCCAGCAGCCAAGTGTTAGCGGGGGACACAGATACGCAGTATTTT,CASSQVLAGDTDTQYF
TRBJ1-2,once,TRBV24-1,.,TGTGCCACCAGTGATGAAGACAGTCCAGGCTACACCTTC,CATSDEDSPGYTF
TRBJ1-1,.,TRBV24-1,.,TGTGCCACCAGGGGTACAGGGGAAGCTTTCTTT,CATRGTGEAFF
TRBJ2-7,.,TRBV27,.,TGTGCCAGCAACCAGGGGCGTAGCTCCTACGAGCAGTACTTC,CASNQGRSSYEQYF
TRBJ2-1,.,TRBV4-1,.,TGCGCCAGCAGCCAATCGGACAGTCGTGATGAGCAGTTCTTC,CASSQSDSRDEQFF
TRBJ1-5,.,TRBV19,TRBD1,TGTGCCAGTAGTACTGATCGGGACAGCCCATATAGCAATCAGCCCCAGCATTTT,CASSTDRDSPYSNQPQHF
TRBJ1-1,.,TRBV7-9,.,TGTGCCAGCAGCTTTCTGACTACTGAAGCTTTCTTT,CASSFLTTEAFF
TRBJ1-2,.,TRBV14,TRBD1,TGTGCCAGCAGCCTTGGGACAGCAGCTAACTATGGCTACACCTTC,CASSLGTAANYGYTF
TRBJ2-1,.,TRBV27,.,TGTGCCAGCAGTTTTTTGGGGGGTAGGAAAAATGAGCAGTTCTTC,CASSFLGGRKNEQFF
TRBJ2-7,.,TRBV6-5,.,TGTGCCATCGGTGTCTCGGGTTACGAGCAGTACTTC,CAIGVSGYEQYF
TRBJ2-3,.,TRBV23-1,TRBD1,TGCGCCAGCAGTAAGGACAGGGGAGGAGGCCCAGATACGCAGTATTTT,CASSKDRGGGPDTQYF
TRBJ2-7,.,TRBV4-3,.,TGCGCCAGCAGCCAACGGCAGGGGTTCCCCTACGAGCAGTACTTC,CASSQRQGFPYEQYF
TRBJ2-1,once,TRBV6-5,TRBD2,TGTGCCAGCAGTTCCCCCGGACTAGCCAATGAGCAGTTCTTC,CASSSPGLANEQFF
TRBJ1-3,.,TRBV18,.,TGTGCCAGCTCACCACCGGAGACCGAACGGCGATATTTT,CASSPPETERRYF
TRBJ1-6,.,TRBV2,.,TGTGCCAGCGTCCCTGTCCCGACCTCACCCCTCCACTTT,CASVPVPTSPLHF
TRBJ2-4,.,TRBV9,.,TGTGCCAGCAGCGTGCTAGGAGTCCCACAAAACATTCAGTACTTC,CASSVLGVPQNIQYF